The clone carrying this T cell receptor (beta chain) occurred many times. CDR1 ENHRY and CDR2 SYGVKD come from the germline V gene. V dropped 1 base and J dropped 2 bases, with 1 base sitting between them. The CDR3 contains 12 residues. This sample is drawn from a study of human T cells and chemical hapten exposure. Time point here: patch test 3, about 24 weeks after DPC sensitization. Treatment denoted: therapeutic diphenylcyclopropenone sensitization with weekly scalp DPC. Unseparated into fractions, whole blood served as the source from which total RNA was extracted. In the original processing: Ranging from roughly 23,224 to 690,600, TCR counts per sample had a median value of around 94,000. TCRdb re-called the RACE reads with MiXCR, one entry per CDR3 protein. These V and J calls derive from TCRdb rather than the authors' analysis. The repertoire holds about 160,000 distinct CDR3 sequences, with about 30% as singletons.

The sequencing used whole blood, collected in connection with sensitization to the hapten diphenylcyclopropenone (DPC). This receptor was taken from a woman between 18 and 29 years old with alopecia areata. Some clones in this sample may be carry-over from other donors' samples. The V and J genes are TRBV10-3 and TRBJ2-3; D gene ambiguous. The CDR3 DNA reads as TGTGCCATCAGTGAGTTCACAGATACGCAGTATTTT. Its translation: CAISEFTDTQYF.